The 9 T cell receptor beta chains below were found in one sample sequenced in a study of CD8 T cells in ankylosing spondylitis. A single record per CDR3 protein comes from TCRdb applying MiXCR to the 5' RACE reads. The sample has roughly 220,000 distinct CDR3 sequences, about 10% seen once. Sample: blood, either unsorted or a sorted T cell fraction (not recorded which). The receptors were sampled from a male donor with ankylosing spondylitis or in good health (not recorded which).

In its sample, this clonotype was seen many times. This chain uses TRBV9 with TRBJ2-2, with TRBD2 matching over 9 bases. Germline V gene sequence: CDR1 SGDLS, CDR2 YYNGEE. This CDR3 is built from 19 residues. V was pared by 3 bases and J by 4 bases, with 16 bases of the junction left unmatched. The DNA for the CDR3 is TGTGCCAGCAGCGCAGGGATCGGGGCTAGCGGGGCAACCACCGGGGAGCTGTTTTTT. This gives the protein CASSAGIGASGATTGELFF.

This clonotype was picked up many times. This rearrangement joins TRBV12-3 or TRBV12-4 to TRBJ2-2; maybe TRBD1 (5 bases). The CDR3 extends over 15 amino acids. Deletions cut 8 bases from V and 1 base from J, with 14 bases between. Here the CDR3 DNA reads TGTGCCAGCTCTCTAGGAAGGGGGAACACCGGGGAGCTGTTTTTT. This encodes CASSLGRGNTGELFF.

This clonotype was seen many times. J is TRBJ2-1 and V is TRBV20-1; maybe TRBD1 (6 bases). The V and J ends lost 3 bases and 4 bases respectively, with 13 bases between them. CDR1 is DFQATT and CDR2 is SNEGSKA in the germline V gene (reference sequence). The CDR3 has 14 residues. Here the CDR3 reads CSARGAVTYNEQFF. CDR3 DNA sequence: TGCAGTGCTAGGGGGGCTGTTACATACAATGAGCAGTTCTTC.

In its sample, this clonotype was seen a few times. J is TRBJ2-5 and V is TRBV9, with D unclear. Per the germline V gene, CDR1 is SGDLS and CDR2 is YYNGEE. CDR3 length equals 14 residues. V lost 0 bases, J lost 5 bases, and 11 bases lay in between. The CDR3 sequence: CASSVGPLGETQYF. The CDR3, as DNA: TGTGCCAGCAGCGTAGGGCCCCTAGGGGAGACCCAGTACTTC.

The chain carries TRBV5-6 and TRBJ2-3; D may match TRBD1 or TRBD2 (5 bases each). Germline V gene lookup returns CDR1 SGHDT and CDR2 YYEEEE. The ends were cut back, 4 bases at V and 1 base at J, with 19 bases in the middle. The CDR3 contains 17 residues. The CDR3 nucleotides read TGTGCCAGCAGCATTAGGGACGACCCCGGGGGCACAGATACGCAGTATTTT. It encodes CASSIRDDPGGTDTQYF.

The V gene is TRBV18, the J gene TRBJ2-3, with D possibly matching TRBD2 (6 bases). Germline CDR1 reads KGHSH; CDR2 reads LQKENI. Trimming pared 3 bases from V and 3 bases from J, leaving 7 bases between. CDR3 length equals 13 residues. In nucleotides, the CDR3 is TGTGCCAGCTCACCTCTAGCGACAGATACGCAGTATTTT. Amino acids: CASSPLATDTQYF.

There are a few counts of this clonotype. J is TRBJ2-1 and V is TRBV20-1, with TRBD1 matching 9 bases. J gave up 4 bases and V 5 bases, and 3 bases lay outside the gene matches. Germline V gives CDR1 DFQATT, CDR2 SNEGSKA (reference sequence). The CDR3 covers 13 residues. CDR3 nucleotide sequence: TGCAGTGCTCCCGGGACAGGGTACAATGAGCAGTTCTTC. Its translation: CSAPGTGYNEQFF.

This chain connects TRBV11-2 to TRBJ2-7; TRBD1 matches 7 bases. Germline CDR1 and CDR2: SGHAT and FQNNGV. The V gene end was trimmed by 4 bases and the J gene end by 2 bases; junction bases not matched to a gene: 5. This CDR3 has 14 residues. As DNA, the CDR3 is TGTGCCAGCAGCTGGCCAGACAGGGCCTACGAGCAGTACTTC. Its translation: CASSWPDRAYEQYF.

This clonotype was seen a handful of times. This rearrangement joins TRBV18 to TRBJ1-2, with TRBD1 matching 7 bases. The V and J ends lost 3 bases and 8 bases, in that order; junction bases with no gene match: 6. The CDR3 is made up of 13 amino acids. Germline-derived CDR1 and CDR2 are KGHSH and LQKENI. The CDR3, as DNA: TGTGCCAGCTCACCTAGACAGGGACACGGCTACACCTTC. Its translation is CASSPRQGHGYTF.